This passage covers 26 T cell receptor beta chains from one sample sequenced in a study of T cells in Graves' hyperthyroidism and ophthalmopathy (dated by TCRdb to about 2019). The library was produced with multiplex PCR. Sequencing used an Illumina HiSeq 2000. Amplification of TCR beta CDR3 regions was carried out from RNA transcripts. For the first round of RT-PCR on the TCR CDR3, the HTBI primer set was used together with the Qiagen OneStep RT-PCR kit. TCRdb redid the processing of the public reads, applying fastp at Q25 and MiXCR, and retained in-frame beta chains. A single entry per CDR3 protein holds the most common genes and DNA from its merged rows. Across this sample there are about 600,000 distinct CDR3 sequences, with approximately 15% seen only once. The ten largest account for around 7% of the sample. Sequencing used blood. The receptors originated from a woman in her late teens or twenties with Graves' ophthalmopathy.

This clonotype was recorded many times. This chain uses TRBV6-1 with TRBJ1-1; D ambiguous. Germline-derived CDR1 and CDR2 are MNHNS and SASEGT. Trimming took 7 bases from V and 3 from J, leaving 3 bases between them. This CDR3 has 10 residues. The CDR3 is CASKDTEAFF. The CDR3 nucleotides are TGTGCCAGCAAGGACACTGAAGCTTTCTTT.

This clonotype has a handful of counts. CDR3 sequence: CASSVGFNQPQHF. The CDR3 DNA reads as TGTGCTAGTTCGGTCGGATTCAATCAGCCCCAGCATTTT. The chain employs TRBV12-5 and TRBJ1-5, with no clear D. With 8 bases removed from V and 3 bases from J, the gap between germline ends came to 11 bases. The CDR3 has 13 amino acids. Germline assignment: CDR1 LGHNT and CDR2 FRNRAP.

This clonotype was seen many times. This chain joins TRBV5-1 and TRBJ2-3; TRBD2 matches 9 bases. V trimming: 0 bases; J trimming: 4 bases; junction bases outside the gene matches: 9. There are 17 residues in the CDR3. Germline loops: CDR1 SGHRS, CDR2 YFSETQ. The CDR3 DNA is TGCGCCAGCAGCTTGGAGGCTAGCGGGATGAGCGCAGATACGCAGTATTTT. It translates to CASSLEASGMSADTQYF.

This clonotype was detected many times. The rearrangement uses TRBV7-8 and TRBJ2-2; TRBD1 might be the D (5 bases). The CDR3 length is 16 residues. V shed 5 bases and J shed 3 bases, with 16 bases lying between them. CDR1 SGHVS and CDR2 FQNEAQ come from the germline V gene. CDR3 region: CASSPKWGSHTGELFF. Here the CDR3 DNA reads TGTGCCAGCAGCCCTAAGTGGGGCAGCCACACCGGGGAGCTGTTTTTT.

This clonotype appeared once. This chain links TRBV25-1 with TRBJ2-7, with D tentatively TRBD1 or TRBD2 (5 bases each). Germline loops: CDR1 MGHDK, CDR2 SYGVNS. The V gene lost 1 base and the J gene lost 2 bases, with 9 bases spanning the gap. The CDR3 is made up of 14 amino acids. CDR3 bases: TGTGCCAGCAGTGAATCGGGGCTGGCCTACGAGCAGTACTTC. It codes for CASSESGLAYEQYF.

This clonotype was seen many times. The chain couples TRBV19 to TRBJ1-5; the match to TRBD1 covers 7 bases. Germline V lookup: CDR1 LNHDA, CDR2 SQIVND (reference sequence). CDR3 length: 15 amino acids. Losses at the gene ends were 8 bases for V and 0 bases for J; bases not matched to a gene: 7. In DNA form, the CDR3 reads TGTGCCAGTGGGAGGACAGGCTTTAGCAATCAGCCCCAGCATTTT. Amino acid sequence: CASGRTGFSNQPQHF.

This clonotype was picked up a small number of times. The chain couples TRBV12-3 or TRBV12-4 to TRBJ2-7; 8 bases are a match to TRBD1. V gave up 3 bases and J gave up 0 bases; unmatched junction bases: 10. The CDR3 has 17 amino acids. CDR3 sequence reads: CASSLGPDRASSYEQYF. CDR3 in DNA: TGTGCCAGCAGTTTGGGCCCGGACAGGGCGAGCTCCTACGAGCAGTACTTC.

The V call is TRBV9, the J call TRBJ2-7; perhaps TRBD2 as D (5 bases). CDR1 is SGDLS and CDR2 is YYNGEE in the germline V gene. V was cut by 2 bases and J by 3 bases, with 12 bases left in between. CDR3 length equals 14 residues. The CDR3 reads CASSVGGGDYEQYF. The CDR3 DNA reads TGTGCCAGCAGCGTGGGTGGAGGAGACTACGAGCAGTACTTC. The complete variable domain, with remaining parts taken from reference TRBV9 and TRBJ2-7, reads DSGVTQTPKHLITATGQRVTLRCSPRSGDLSVYWYQQSLDQGLQFLIQYYNGEERAKGNILERFSAQQFPDLHSELNLSSLELGDSALYFCASSVGGGDYEQYFGPGTRLTVT.

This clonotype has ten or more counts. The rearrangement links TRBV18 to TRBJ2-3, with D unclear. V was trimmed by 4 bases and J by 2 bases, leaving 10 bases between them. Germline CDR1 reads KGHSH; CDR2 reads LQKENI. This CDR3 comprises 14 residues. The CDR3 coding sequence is TGTGCCAGCTCACAAACCGGATTCACAGATACGCAGTATTTT. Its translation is CASSQTGFTDTQYF.

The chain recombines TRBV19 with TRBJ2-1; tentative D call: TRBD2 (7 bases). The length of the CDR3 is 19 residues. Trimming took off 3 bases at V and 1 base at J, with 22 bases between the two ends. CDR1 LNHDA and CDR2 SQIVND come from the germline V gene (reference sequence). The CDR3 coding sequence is TGTGCCAGTAGTATGGGGGGACACCGGGGAGGGTGGTCCTACAATGAGCAGTTCTTC. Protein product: CASSMGGHRGGWSYNEQFF.

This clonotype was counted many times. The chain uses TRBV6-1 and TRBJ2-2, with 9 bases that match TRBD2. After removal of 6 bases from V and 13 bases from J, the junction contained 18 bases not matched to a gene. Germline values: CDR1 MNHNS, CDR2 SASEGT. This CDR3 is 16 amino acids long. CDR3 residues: CASRPETSGGYWGLFF. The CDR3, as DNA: TGTGCCAGCAGGCCCGAGACTAGCGGAGGTTATTGGGGGCTGTTTTTT.

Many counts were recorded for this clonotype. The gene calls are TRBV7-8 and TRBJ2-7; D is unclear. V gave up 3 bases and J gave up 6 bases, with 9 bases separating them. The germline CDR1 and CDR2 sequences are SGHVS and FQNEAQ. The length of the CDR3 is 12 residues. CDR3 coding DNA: TGTGCCAGCAGCTTTGTGGACGGCGAGCAGTACTTC. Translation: CASSFVDGEQYF.

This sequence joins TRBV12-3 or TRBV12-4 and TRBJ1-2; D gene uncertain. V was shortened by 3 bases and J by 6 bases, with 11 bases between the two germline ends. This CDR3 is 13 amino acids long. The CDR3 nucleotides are TGTGCCAGCAGTTTCACCCAGTCGGATGGCTACACCTTC. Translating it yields CASSFTQSDGYTF.

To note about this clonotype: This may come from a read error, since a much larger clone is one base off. DNA of the CDR3: TGTGCCACCAGTGTCGGGACTAGCGGCTCCTACGAGCAGTTCTTC. Protein product: CATSVGTSGSYEQFF. The V gene is TRBV24-1, the J gene TRBJ2-7; 11 nucleotides align to TRBD2. With the DNA end fitting TRBJ2-1 better, the J assignment may be wrong. The CDR3 runs to 15 residues. Looked up from germline, CDR1 is KGHDR and CDR2 is SFDVKD.

The CDR3 bases are TGTGCCAGCTCACCGCCGGGATTTCTCACAGATACGCAGTATTTT. Protein sequence: CASSPPGFLTDTQYF. V usage is TRBV18 and J usage is TRBJ2-3, with D possibly matching TRBD2 (5 bases). Germline CDR1 and CDR2: KGHSH and LQKENI. The V gene lost 3 bases and the J gene lost 2 bases, with 12 bases spanning the gap. CDR3 size: 15 residues.

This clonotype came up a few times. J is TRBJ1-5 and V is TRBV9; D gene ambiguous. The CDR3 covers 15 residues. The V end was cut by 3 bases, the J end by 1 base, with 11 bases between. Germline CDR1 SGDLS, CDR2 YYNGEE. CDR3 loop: CASSAGPSSNQPQHF. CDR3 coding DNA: TGTGCCAGCAGCGCGGGTCCCTCGAGCAATCAGCCCCAGCATTTT. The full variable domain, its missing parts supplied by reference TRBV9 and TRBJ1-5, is DSGVTQTPKHLITATGQRVTLRCSPRSGDLSVYWYQQSLDQGLQFLIQYYNGEERAKGNILERFSAQQFPDLHSELNLSSLELGDSALYFCASSAGPSSNQPQHFGDGTRLSIL.

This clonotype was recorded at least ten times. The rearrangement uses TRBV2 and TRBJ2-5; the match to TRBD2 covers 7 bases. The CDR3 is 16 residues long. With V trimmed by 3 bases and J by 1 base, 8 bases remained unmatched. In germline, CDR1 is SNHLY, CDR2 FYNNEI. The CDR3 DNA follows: TGTGCCAGCAGTGATTATCCGGCTAGCGGCCAAGAGACCCAGTACTTC. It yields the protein CASSDYPASGQETQYF.

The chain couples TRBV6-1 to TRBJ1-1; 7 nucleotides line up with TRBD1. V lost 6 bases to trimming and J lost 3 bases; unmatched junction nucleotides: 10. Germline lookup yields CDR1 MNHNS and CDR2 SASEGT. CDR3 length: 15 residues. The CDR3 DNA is TGTGCCAGCAGGACGGCGGGACAGAGGGACACTGAAGCTTTCTTT. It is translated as CASRTAGQRDTEAFF.

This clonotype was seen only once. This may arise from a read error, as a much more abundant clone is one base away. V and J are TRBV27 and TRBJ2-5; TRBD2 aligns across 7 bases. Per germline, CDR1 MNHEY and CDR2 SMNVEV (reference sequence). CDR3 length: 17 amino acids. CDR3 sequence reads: CASSQAMPGTTQEAQYF. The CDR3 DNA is TGCGCCAGCAGCCAAGCAATGCCCGGGACTACCCAAGAGGCCCAGTACTTC.

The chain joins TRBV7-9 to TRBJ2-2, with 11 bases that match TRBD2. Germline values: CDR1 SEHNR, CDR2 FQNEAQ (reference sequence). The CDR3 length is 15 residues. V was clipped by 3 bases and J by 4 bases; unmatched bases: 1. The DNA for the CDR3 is TGTGCCAGCAGCTTTGGGACTAGCGGCACCGGGGAGCTGTTTTTT. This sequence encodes CASSFGTSGTGELFF.

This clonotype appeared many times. The CDR3 region is CASRFTGVIHNEQFF. CDR3 nucleotide sequence: TGTGCCAGCAGATTTACAGGGGTTATTCACAATGAGCAGTTCTTC. The V call is TRBV6-2 or TRBV6-3, the J call TRBJ2-1, with TRBD1 matching over 7 bases. The CDR3 loop spans 15 amino acids. J was trimmed by 5 bases and V by 6 bases; bases with no gene match: 10. Germline V gene sequence: CDR1 MNHEY, CDR2 SVGEGT.

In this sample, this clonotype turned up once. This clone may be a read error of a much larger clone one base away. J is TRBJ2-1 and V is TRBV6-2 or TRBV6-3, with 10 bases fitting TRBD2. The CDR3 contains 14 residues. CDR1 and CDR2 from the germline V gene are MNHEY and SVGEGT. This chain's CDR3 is CASSTSGTVNERFF. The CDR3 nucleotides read TGTGCCAGCAGTACTAGCGGGACTGTTAATGAGCGGTTCTTC.

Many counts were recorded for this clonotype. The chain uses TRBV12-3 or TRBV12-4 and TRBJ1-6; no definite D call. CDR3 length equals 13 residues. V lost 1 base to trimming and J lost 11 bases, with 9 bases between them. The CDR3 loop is CASSLGTLPPLHF. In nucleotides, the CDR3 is TGTGCCAGCAGTTTAGGAACTCTCCCACCCCTCCACTTT.

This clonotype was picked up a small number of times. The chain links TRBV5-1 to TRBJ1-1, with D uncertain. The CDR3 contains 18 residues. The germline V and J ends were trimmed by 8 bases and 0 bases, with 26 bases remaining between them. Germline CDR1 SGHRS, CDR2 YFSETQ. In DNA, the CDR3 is TGCGCCAGTTCGGGCCAGCGGGGAAAGACGGAAATGAACACTGAAGCTTTCTTT. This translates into CASSGQRGKTEMNTEAFF.

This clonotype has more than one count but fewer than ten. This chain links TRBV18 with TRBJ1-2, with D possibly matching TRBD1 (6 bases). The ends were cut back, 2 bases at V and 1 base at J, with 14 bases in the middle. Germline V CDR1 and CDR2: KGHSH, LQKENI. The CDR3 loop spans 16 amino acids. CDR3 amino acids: CASSPNRVDHNYGYTF. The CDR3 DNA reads TGTGCCAGCTCACCAAACAGGGTGGACCATAACTATGGCTACACCTTC.

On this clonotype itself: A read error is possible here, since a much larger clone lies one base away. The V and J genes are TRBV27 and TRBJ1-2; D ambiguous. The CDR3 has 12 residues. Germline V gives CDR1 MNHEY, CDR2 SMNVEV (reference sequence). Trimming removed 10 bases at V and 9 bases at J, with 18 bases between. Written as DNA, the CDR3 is TGTGCCACCAGACTTTATCCGGGAAGCTACACCTTC. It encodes CATRLYPGSYTF.